Listed below are T cell receptor beta chains from one sample, sequenced in a study of cytomegalovirus exposure and HLA in healthy donors. The data were produced by immunoSEQ multiplex PCR, yet TCRdb's version contains in-frame clones alone and is incomplete. The table records about 150,000 clones, over 80% of them present only once. Sequencing was performed on PBMCs. Receptor source: a boy aged 2-15 years in good health and CMV-seronegative. The CDR3 runs from the conserved cysteine through the conserved F or W. A D gene is named only where the DNA matches it firmly. Size values are once, few and many counts, or a class for expanded clones, and some rows have none.

CDR3 DNA	CDR3 protein	V gene	D gene	J gene	clone size
TGTGCCAGCAGCTTAGGGACTGGGAGGGAGGAGCAGTACTTC	CASSLGTGREEQYF	TRBV5-6	TRBD2	TRBJ2-7	.
TGCAGCGTTGAGGACAGGGCCGGAGCTTTCTTT	CSVEDRAGAFF	TRBV29-1	TRBD1	TRBJ1-1	.
TGTGCCAGTAGTACACTCAGGGGGCGGAACACTGAAGCTTTCTTT	CASSTLRGRNTEAFF	TRBV19	TRBD1	TRBJ1-1	.
TGCGCCAGCAGCCTAGGGACAGGGTACACTGAAGCTTTCTTT	CASSLGTGYTEAFF	TRBV5-1	TRBD1	TRBJ1-1	.
TGTGCCTGGAGTGGTCCGCAAGAGACCCAGTACTTC	CAWSGPQETQYF	TRBV30	.	TRBJ2-5	.
TGTGCCAGCAGTGACGACAGGGGGCTAGAAGAGACCCAGTACTTC	CASSDDRGLEETQYF	TRBV25-1	TRBD1	TRBJ2-5	.
TGTGCCAGCAGGAGACAGCCCTTGAACACTGAAGCTTTCTTT	CASRRQPLNTEAFF	TRBV6-5	.	TRBJ1-1	.
TGTGCCAGCAGCGAATACGGACAGGCTGCGAACACCGGGGAGCTGTTTTTT	CASSEYGQAANTGELFF	TRBV9	TRBD1	TRBJ2-2	.
TGTGCCAGCAGTTCACCCGGGACAGGGGGCCTCCGCTATGGCTACACCTTC	CASSSPGTGGLRYGYTF	TRBV27	TRBD1	TRBJ1-2	.
TGTGCCAGCAGTTATACCCGGACAGGCTATGGCTACACCTTC	CASSYTRTGYGYTF	TRBV27	TRBD1	TRBJ1-2	.
TGTGCCAGTAGTATAGGGGGAGGCGGATCGAATTCACCCCTCCACTTT	CASSIGGGGSNSPLHF	TRBV19	.	TRBJ1-6	.
TGTGCCAGTAGTATCGAGGAGGACTATGGCTACACCTTC	CASSIEEDYGYTF	TRBV19	.	TRBJ1-2	.
TGCGCCAGCAGCGGCGGACTACCGAACACCGGGGAGCTGTTTTTT	CASSGGLPNTGELFF	TRBV5-1	.	TRBJ2-2	once
TGCAGCGTTTATGATACTAGCGGGAACACCGGGGAGCTGTTTTTT	CSVYDTSGNTGELFF	TRBV29-1	TRBD2	TRBJ2-2	.
TGCGCCAGCAGCTTGAAGACTAGTGGAGGAGATACGCAGTATTTT	CASSLKTSGGDTQYF	TRBV5-1	.	TRBJ2-3	.
TGTGCCAGCAGCTCCGAGAACAATGAGCAGTTCTTC	CASSSENNEQFF	TRBV11-3	.	TRBJ2-1	.
TGTGCCAGCAGCCGGGGACAGGGGAACAGCAATCAGCCCCAGCATTTT	CASSRGQGNSNQPQHF	TRBV6-6	TRBD1	TRBJ1-5	.
TGTGCCAGCAGAAGGGACAGGTCTGGAAACACCATATATTTT	CASRRDRSGNTIYF	TRBV6-5	TRBD1	TRBJ1-3	.